What follows is one T cell receptor beta chain and its context. This receptor's antigen is unknown. It has no much larger one-base neighbor in the sample; base qualities were not kept. TCRbeta CDR3 regions were amplified from genomic DNA by means of the immunoSEQ Assay, a bias-controlled multiplex PCR. The authors processed their data as follows. Nucleated cell counts per sample were estimated from amplification of reference gene primers within the assay. To quantify the absolute abundance of each unique TCRbeta CDR3 rearrangement, sequence reads were collapsed and filtered. For each sample, productive Simpson clonality was calculated as the square root of Simpson's diversity index across productive rearrangements. Not all clones reach the TCRdb copy of this immuneACCESS table, which keeps in-frame sequences only. Checked studies attribute under half of the gap to unresolved V genes and leave the rest unexplained. D and trimming were read from the DNA, whereas the V and J calls and clone size are those reported in that table. This sample lists 100,000 or so clones; more than 70% were detected once. About 20% of the sample is held by the ten biggest clonotypes.

Each collaborating institution followed its own protocols to collect whole blood in K2EDTA tubes. For TCRbeta analysis, collaborator samples were shipped as frozen whole blood, as isolated PBMCs, or as DNA extracted from either sample type. This sample is part of a study of blood T cell repertoires in COVID-19 (dated by TCRdb to about 2020). As for the study more broadly: Samples covering the acute and convalescent phases of COVID-19 were provided by collaborators in the United States, Italy and Spain. The material from the prospective study consisted of cDNA or gDNA derived from T cells, B-cell-depleted T cells, or PBMCs. Deeply sampled blood TCRbeta repertoires from subjects exposed to, actively infected with, or recovered from COVID-19 were included in the dataset. The repertoires were released in a freely available public database intended as a resource for research on the immune response to SARS-CoV-2. The samples were drawn from the first 160 participants of the ongoing ImmuneRACE study and from some 1,300 subjects provided by 6 global collaborators. Sample metadata almost always included a de-identified subject ID, COVID-19 status, age in years and sex. Where HLA class I and class II types were available, the types were taken from metadata supplied by the sample provider, not from assay-based typing. Points the paper makes about the study in general: How much clinical and demographic metadata was included differed by source and by participant, and the metadata was provided uncurated.

The germline V and J ends show losses of 4 bases and 3 bases respectively, and no gene match explains 8 bases of the junction. CDR1 MDHEN and CDR2 SYDVKM are derived from the germline V gene. The CDR3 sequence holds 16 residues, the cysteine and phenylalanine included. Left in the record is the CDR3 DNA by itself, 48 bases read in frame from the first base. The sequence joins TRBV28 to TRBJ1-2, with TRBD1 matching 10 junction bases. This TCR derives from a human donor in a cohort sampled during active COVID-19. What was sequenced was peripheral blood. Here is the DNA: TGTGCCAGCAGTTCAATGCGGACAGGGGGGGACTATGGCTACACCTTC. Its amino acids are CASSSMRTGGDYGYTF.